The 29 T cell receptor beta chains given below trace back to one sample, sequenced in a study of PD-L1 blockade in urothelial cancer. Repertoires were generated with immunoSEQ multiplex PCR, while TCRdb's copy carries only in-frame clones and drops some. Of roughly 56,000 clones in the sample, 82% were seen once. The material was PBMCs, obtained around atezolizumab (anti-PD-L1) treatment. The receptors here all came from a man between 65 and 85 years old with urothelial cancer.

The chain employs TRBV15 and TRBJ2-5, with TRBD1 as a possible D gene (5 bases). The CDR3 runs 14 residues. Germline V gene data show CDR1 as LNHNV and CDR2 as YYDKDF (reference sequence). The V gene lost 5 bases and the J gene lost 2 bases, with 12 bases spanning the gap. CDR3 DNA: TGTGCCACCAGCGGAAAGGGGTCTCAAGAGACCCAGTACTTC. Translation: CATSGKGSQETQYF.

The rearrangement uses TRBV4-1 and TRBJ2-3; D is unclear. This CDR3 has 14 amino acids. Trimming cost V 4 bases and J 0 bases, with 8 bases left between them. Looked up from germline, CDR1 is MGHRA and CDR2 is YSYEKL. The CDR3 region is CASSRTESTDTQYF. Written as DNA, the CDR3 is TGCGCCAGCAGCCGTACAGAAAGCACAGATACGCAGTATTTT.

The V gene is TRBV11-2, the J gene TRBJ2-7, with TRBD2 identical over 7 bases. Germline V gene lookup returns CDR1 SGHAT and CDR2 FQNNGV. J gave up 6 bases and V 4 bases, and 9 bases lay outside the gene matches. The CDR3 has 14 residues. This CDR3 reads CASSWTRALREQYF. For the CDR3, the DNA is TGTGCCAGCAGCTGGACTAGAGCCCTACGCGAGCAGTACTTC.

In its sample, this clone was seen a few times. This same CDR3 is encoded by further DNA sequences in the sample. The chain recombines TRBV2 with TRBJ1-4; 9 bases align to TRBD1. V trimming: 5 bases; J trimming: 5 bases; junction bases outside the gene matches: 3. The CDR3 spans 14 residues. Germline CDR1 and CDR2: SNHLY and FYNNEI. CDR3 bases: TGTGCCAGCAGTCGACAGGGGGGGAATGAAAAACTGTTTTTT. Translating it yields CASSRQGGNEKLFF. Supplemented by reference TRBV2 and TRBJ1-4, the full variable domain reads EPEVTQTPSHQVTQMGQEVILRCVPISNHLYFYWYRQILGQKVEFLVSFYNNEISEKSEIFDDQFSVERPDGSNFTLKIRSTKLEDSAMYFCASSRQGGNEKLFFGSGTQLSVL.

This rearrangement joins TRBV2 to TRBJ2-2; 7 bases agree with TRBD2. The V and J ends lost 7 bases and 0 bases, in that order; junction bases with no gene match: 2. Germline assignment: CDR1 SNHLY and CDR2 FYNNEI. The CDR3 covers 14 residues. DNA for the CDR3: TGTGCCAGCAAAGCGGGGTCGAACACCGGGGAGCTGTTTTTT. This translates into CASKAGSNTGELFF.

The chain recombines TRBV19 with TRBJ2-2; a weak D match, TRBD1 (5 bases). The V gene's germline CDR1 is LNHDA and CDR2 SQIVND (reference sequence). The germline V and J ends were trimmed by 4 bases and 1 base, with 7 bases remaining between them. This CDR3 contains 14 residues. The CDR3 sequence: CASSTQGNTGELFF. CDR3 bases: TGTGCCAGTAGTACGCAGGGGAACACCGGGGAGCTGTTTTTT.

The genes are TRBV29-1 and TRBJ1-3, with 8 bases fitting TRBD1. CDR1 SQVTM and CDR2 ANQGSEA come from the germline V gene. After removal of 2 bases from V and 7 bases from J, the junction contained 7 bases not matched to a gene. The CDR3 is 14 amino acids. The CDR3 DNA follows: TGCAGCGTTGAACAAACAGGGGGAACGAACACCATATATTTT. Protein sequence: CSVEQTGGTNTIYF.

The CDR3 region is CAISEATGTGNRHGYTF. The CDR3 nucleotides are TGTGCCATCAGTGAGGCAACCGGGACAGGGAATCGGCATGGCTACACCTTC. This rearrangement joins TRBV10-3 to TRBJ1-2; TRBD1 matches 9 bases. V gave up 2 bases and J gave up 6 bases; unmatched junction bases: 13. The CDR3 spans 17 residues. The germline CDR1 and CDR2 sequences are ENHRY and SYGVKD.

The CDR3 region has the DNA TGTGCCAGTAGTATTCTGGACAGGTCCACCGGGGAGCTGTTTTTT. It translates to CASSILDRSTGELFF. This rearrangement joins TRBV19 to TRBJ2-2; 7 bases map to TRBD1. The ends lost 3 bases at V and 4 bases at J; junction bases unmatched: 5. Germline-derived CDR1 and CDR2 are LNHDA and SQIVND (reference sequence). This CDR3 has 15 residues.

The V call is TRBV2, the J call TRBJ2-2, with D maybe TRBD2 (5 bases). The germline V gene encodes CDR1 SNHLY and CDR2 FYNNEI. CDR3 length: 16 residues. V shed 6 bases and J shed 6 bases, with 20 bases lying between them. DNA for the CDR3: TGTGCCAGCAGGGCTCCGAGGGCTAGTCGGGCCGGGGAGCTGTTTTTT. Translation gives CASRAPRASRAGELFF.

The chain combines TRBV6-1 with TRBJ1-1; no reliable D call. Germline CDR1 MNHNS, CDR2 SASEGT. Trimming shortened V by 2 bases and J by 0 bases, and 7 bases separated the two germline ends. The CDR3 is 14 residues long. CDR3 residues: CASSEHTMNTEAFF. CDR3 DNA sequence: TGTGCCAGCAGTGAACACACTATGAACACTGAAGCTTTCTTT.

This sequence joins TRBV7-2 and TRBJ1-2; the match to TRBD1 covers 7 bases. The CDR3 is 15 amino acids. Germline lookup yields CDR1 SGHTA and CDR2 FQGNSA. With 5 bases clipped from V and 4 bases from J, the junction kept 10 bases outside the gene matches. The CDR3 sequence: CASSTMGDSFYGYTF. The CDR3 DNA follows: TGTGCCAGCAGCACTATGGGGGACAGTTTCTATGGCTACACCTTC.

Here the CDR3 reads CASGGTRDYEQYF. The CDR3 DNA reads TGTGCTAGTGGAGGCACTCGGGACTACGAGCAGTACTTC. The chain has TRBV12-5 and TRBJ2-7; a possible D gene is TRBD2 (5 bases). V lost 6 bases and J 3 bases, leaving 12 bases between the germline ends. Germline loops: CDR1 LGHNT, CDR2 FRNRAP. The CDR3 runs 13 residues. Full variable domain (rest looked up from reference TRBV12-5 and TRBJ2-7): DARVTQTPRHKVTEMGQEVTMRCQPILGHNTVFWYRQTMMQGLELLAYFRNRAPLDDSGMPKDRFSAEMPDATLATLKIQPSEPRDSAVYFCASGGTRDYEQYFGPGTRLTVT.

The genes are TRBV5-1 and TRBJ2-1; 11 nucleotides line up with TRBD1. Trimming took 5 bases from V and 7 from J; bases not matched to a gene: 8. The germline gives CDR1 SGHRS, CDR2 YFSETQ. The length of the CDR3 is 15 residues. The CDR3 sequence is CASRSTGQGGNEQFF. In DNA form, the CDR3 reads TGCGCCAGCAGATCGACGGGACAGGGGGGAAATGAGCAGTTCTTC.

The CDR3 sequence is CAWSVTQNSYGYTF. As DNA, the CDR3 is TGTGCCTGGAGTGTAACCCAGAATTCCTATGGCTACACCTTC. The chain employs TRBV30 and TRBJ1-2; no clear D gene. The CDR3 has 14 residues. The germline CDR1 and CDR2 sequences are GTSNPN and SVGIG (reference sequence). Trimming removed 0 bases at V and 4 bases at J, with 12 bases between.

V gene TRBV15 combines with J gene TRBJ1-4; D possibly corresponds to TRBD1 (6 bases). The CDR3 loop spans 15 amino acids. Trimming took off 2 bases at V and 5 bases at J, with 12 bases between the two ends. Germline assignment: CDR1 LNHNV and CDR2 YYDKDF (reference sequence). The CDR3 coding sequence is TGTGCCACCAGCAGAACAGGCAGGGGAAATGAAAAACTGTTTTTT. Translation: CATSRTGRGNEKLFF.

The chain joins TRBV6-5 to TRBJ1-2; 7 bases fit TRBD1. This CDR3 spans 15 amino acids. The junction had 4 bases not matched to a gene; V was cut back by 0 bases and J by 3 bases. CDR1 and CDR2 from the germline V gene are MNHEY and SVGAGI. The CDR3 DNA reads as TGTGCCAGCAGTTACTCGACCACAGGGGACTATGGCTACACCTTC. Translated: CASSYSTTGDYGYTF.

The V and J genes are TRBV25-1 and TRBJ1-1, with 10 bases matching TRBD1. The germline V gene encodes CDR1 MGHDK and CDR2 SYGVNS. V shed 3 bases and J 3 bases; nucleotides not matched to a gene: 7. CDR3 length: 16 amino acids. Here the CDR3 DNA reads TGTGCCAGCAGTGAGCAAGGGGACAGGGGCTACACTGAAGCTTTCTTT. Translated, it gives CASSEQGDRGYTEAFF.

This clone was observed once. The V gene is TRBV6-1, the J gene TRBJ2-5; a weak D match, TRBD2 (6 bases). The CDR3 extends over 15 amino acids. Trimming left V 4 bases short and J 1 base short, with 13 bases between. Germline V gene data show CDR1 as MNHNS and CDR2 as SASEGT. CDR3 DNA: TGTGCCAGCAGTGCAGGAGCAGCGGGCCAAGAGACCCAGTACTTC. Translation: CASSAGAAGQETQYF.

This clone was picked up one time. The CDR3 coding sequence is TGTGCCAGCAGGATTAGCGGAGCTCCCTACGAGCAGTACTTC. It is translated as CASRISGAPYEQYF. The chain links TRBV6-5 to TRBJ2-7, with D possibly TRBD2 on 6 matching bases. Germline V lookup: CDR1 MNHEY, CDR2 SVGAGI. The CDR3 covers 14 residues. V dropped 6 bases and J dropped 2 bases, with 14 bases sitting between them.

The V call is TRBV29-1, the J call TRBJ2-1; 11 bases are shared with TRBD1. V lost 6 bases and J lost 7; bases outside the gene matches: 20. This CDR3 is built from 18 residues. Germline CDR1 is SQVTM and CDR2 is ANQGSEA. The DNA for the CDR3 is TGCAGCGTGACGCCTATCCTAGGACAGGGGGCATCGTGGAATGAGCAGTTCTTC. Amino acid sequence: CSVTPILGQGASWNEQFF.

The rearrangement links TRBV7-8 to TRBJ2-3, with TRBD2 matching over 9 bases. CDR1 and CDR2 from the germline V gene are SGHVS and FQNEAQ. V lost 5 bases and J lost 1; bases outside the gene matches: 1. CDR3 size: 14 residues. The CDR3 DNA follows: TGTGCCAGCAGCCGACTAGCGGGCACAGATACGCAGTATTTT. Residues: CASSRLAGTDTQYF.

The chain employs TRBV28 and TRBJ1-2, with TRBD1 as a possible D gene (5 bases). Between the trimmed V and J ends, which lost 2 bases and 7 bases, there was a span of 17 bases. This CDR3 comprises 15 residues. The V gene's germline CDR1 is MDHEN and CDR2 SYDVKM. The CDR3 loop is CASSLTRQGYVGYTF. The CDR3 DNA reads as TGTGCCAGCAGTTTAACCCGGCAGGGTTATGTTGGCTACACCTTC.

Notes on this clone: This sample includes further DNA sequences coding for the same CDR3. V is TRBV7-2 and J is TRBJ2-7, with TRBD1 matching 7 bases. The germline gives CDR1 SGHTA, CDR2 FQGNSA. The CDR3 runs to 14 residues. Trimming removed 6 bases from V and 0 bases from J; junction bases left unmatched: 5. The CDR3 protein is CASREAGGSYEQYF. The CDR3 nucleotides are TGTGCCAGCAGGGAGGCAGGGGGCTCCTACGAGCAGTACTTC.

This clone has only a few counts. The chain links TRBV5-1 to TRBJ1-5, with D unclear. CDR1 and CDR2 from the germline V gene are SGHRS and YFSETQ. This CDR3 region has 14 residues. The V end was cut by 4 bases, the J end by 6 bases, with 14 bases between. The CDR3 DNA reads as TGCGCCAGCAGCCCGGGAGGTTTAGGTCAGCCCCAGCATTTT. Translation: CASSPGGLGQPQHF.

Here the CDR3 reads CASSPIGRHEQYF. The CDR3, as DNA: TGTGCCAGCAGCCCAATCGGGAGACACGAGCAGTACTTC. The V and J genes are TRBV11-2 and TRBJ2-7; D possibly corresponds to TRBD2 (6 bases). The germline V gene encodes CDR1 SGHAT and CDR2 FQNNGV. V lost 5 bases to trimming and J lost 5 bases, with 13 bases between them. CDR3 length: 13 residues. Variable domain in full (rest from reference TRBV11-2 and TRBJ2-7): EAGVAQSPRYKIIEKRQSVAFWCNPISGHATLYWYQQILGQGPKLLIQFQNNGVVDDSQLPKDRFSAERLKGVDSTLKIQPAKLEDSAVYLCASSPIGRHEQYFGPGTRLTVT.

This CDR3 is CASSFGLSGNTIYF. DNA for the CDR3: TGTGCCAGCAGCTTCGGTCTCTCTGGAAACACCATATATTTT. The chain is built from TRBV7-9 and TRBJ1-3; D gene uncertain. Germline loops: CDR1 SEHNR, CDR2 FQNEAQ (reference sequence). The CDR3 extends over 14 amino acids. V lost 3 bases and J 0 bases, leaving 6 bases between the germline ends.

The chain has TRBV6-1 and TRBJ1-2; D perhaps matches TRBD1 (5 bases). Germline CDR1 and CDR2: MNHNS and SASEGT. Between the trimmed V and J ends, which lost 2 bases and 4 bases, there was a span of 14 bases. The CDR3 extends over 15 amino acids. CDR3 sequence (DNA): TGTGCCAGCAGTGAATCCCAGGGTGGCCCCTATGGCTACACCTTC. Its protein product is CASSESQGGPYGYTF.

J is TRBJ1-5 and V is TRBV15; 7 bases are a match to TRBD1. Per the germline V gene, CDR1 is LNHNV and CDR2 is YYDKDF (reference sequence). After removal of 1 base from V and 7 bases from J, the junction contained 1 base not matched to a gene. The CDR3 loop spans 13 amino acids. In nucleotides, the CDR3 is TGTGCCACCAGCAGAGGACAGGGACAGCCCCAGCATTTT. Its protein product is CATSRGQGQPQHF.